The clone carrying this TCR beta chain has only one observation. This sample stems from a study of blood T cell repertoires in COVID-19. About the study: Sites in the United States, Italy and Spain provided acute and convalescent COVID-19 samples. PBMCs, B-cell-depleted T cells, or T cells provided the cDNA or gDNA that made up the material.

The V gene end was trimmed by 9 bases and the J gene end by 9 bases; junction bases not matched to a gene: 11. Germline V gene data show CDR1 as SGHRS and CDR2 as YFSETQ. The CDR3 spans 15 residues. Per the study methods: Using reference gene primer amplification, nucleated cell counts were estimated. Clones were sequenced by immunoSEQ multiplex PCR, and TCRdb holds only the in-frame ones, with some missing. From that table come the V and J calls and clone size; the DNA was used to work out D and trimming. The repertoire holds about 34,000 clones, with roughly 80% as singletons. The clonotype comes from a man older than 75 with active or convalescent COVID-19. The sample consisted of peripheral blood. The chain uses TRBV5-1 and TRBJ2-1; 14 bases align to TRBD2. The CDR3 region is CATSPGTSGSGEQFF. The CDR3 DNA sequence: TGCGCCACCTCCCCCGGGACTAGCGGGAGTGGTGAGCAGTTCTTC.